The 12 T cell receptor beta chains listed next were all sequenced from one sample in a study of blood T cell repertoires in COVID-19. Assay used: immunoSEQ multiplex PCR; TCRdb lists only in-frame clones, some missing. The table includes some 69,000 clones, more than 75% detected once. Sequences were obtained from peripheral blood. These receptors originate from a man in his sixties with acute or convalescent COVID-19.

The rearrangement links TRBV3-1 (or the pseudogene TRBV3-2) to TRBJ2-2; D is unclear. The CDR3 length is 15 residues. Trimming took 2 bases from V and 3 from J, leaving 10 bases between them. CDR1 is LGHDT, CDR2 YNNKEL, per germline (reference sequence). The CDR3 nucleotides read TGTGCCAGCAGCCAATTAGCCAAGGACACCGGGGAGCTGTTTTTT. It translates to CASSQLAKDTGELFF.

This chain uses TRBV11-2 with TRBJ2-1; D gene ambiguous. Germline V gene data show CDR1 as SGHAT and CDR2 as FQNNGV. Trimming took 5 bases from V and 4 from J, leaving 18 bases between them. CDR3 length: 16 amino acids. CDR3: CASSLNSFLVYNEQFF. The DNA for the CDR3 is TGTGCCAGCAGCCTCAACTCCTTTCTCGTTTACAATGAGCAGTTCTTC.

The chain has TRBV18 and TRBJ1-4; 10 bases are shared with TRBD1. Trimming took 6 bases from V and 2 from J; bases not matched to a gene: 3. CDR1 and CDR2 from the germline V gene are KGHSH and LQKENI. The CDR3 has 15 residues. Here the CDR3 reads CASSMTGGTNEKLFF. In DNA form, the CDR3 reads TGTGCCAGCTCTATGACAGGGGGCACTAATGAAAAACTGTTTTTT.

V usage is TRBV9 and J usage is TRBJ2-7; a possible D gene is TRBD1 (5 bases). V lost 4 bases to trimming and J lost 2 bases, with 19 bases between them. CDR3 length equals 16 residues. Germline V gene lookup returns CDR1 SGDLS and CDR2 YYNGEE. The DNA of the CDR3 is TGTGCCAGCAGCCGATCCTCAGGGCTAAGAACCTACGAGCAGTACTTC. Translated: CASSRSSGLRTYEQYF.

The CDR3: CASGKLVGGTHNEQFF. DNA for the CDR3: TGTGCTAGTGGCAAGCTTGTGGGGGGGACACACAATGAGCAGTTCTTC. The rearrangement joins TRBV12-5 to TRBJ2-1, with a possible D match to TRBD2 (7 bases). V shed 6 bases and J shed 5 bases, with 20 bases lying between them. The CDR3 is made up of 16 amino acids. Germline assignment: CDR1 LGHNT and CDR2 FRNRAP.

J is TRBJ2-7 and V is TRBV19; 7 bases match TRBD1. The germline V gene has CDR1 LNHDA and CDR2 SQIVND (reference sequence). The CDR3 runs 14 residues. V dropped 3 bases and J dropped 0; count of bases not matched to a gene: 2. CDR3 amino acids: CASSIRGSSYEQYF. The CDR3 DNA follows: TGTGCCAGTAGTATCAGGGGGAGCTCCTACGAGCAGTACTTC.

This chain uses TRBV5-1 with TRBJ1-1; D is possibly TRBD1 (5 bases). CDR1 is SGHRS, CDR2 YFSETQ, per germline. V was cut by 4 bases and J by 3 bases, with 10 bases left in between. This CDR3 has 13 amino acids. The CDR3 loop is CASSGRQYTEAFF. CDR3 DNA: TGCGCCAGCAGCGGTAGACAGTACACTGAAGCTTTCTTT.

This clone was detected only once. The chain links TRBV5-6 to TRBJ2-7; D is possibly TRBD1 (5 bases). Germline V lookup: CDR1 SGHDT, CDR2 YYEEEE. The CDR3 runs to 14 residues. The V gene lost 5 bases and the J gene lost 0 bases, with 12 bases spanning the gap. As DNA, the CDR3 is TGTGCCAGCAGTCTTAATACAGGCTCCTACGAGCAGTACTTC. It encodes CASSLNTGSYEQYF.

This clone was recorded only once. V gene TRBV11-3 combines with J gene TRBJ2-2; D remains unclear. CDR3 length: 16 amino acids. Germline lookup yields CDR1 SGHNT and CDR2 YENEEA. With 0 bases removed from V and 2 bases from J, the gap between germline ends came to 10 bases. CDR3 sequence reads: CASSLDGEANTGELFF. The CDR3 bases are TGTGCCAGCAGCTTAGATGGCGAGGCTAACACCGGGGAGCTGTTTTTT.

This rearrangement joins TRBV19 to TRBJ1-2; TRBD1 agrees at 7 bases. V lost 4 bases and J lost 2; bases outside the gene matches: 16. Germline V CDR1 and CDR2: LNHDA, SQIVND (reference sequence). The CDR3 totals 18 residues. Here the CDR3 reads CASSSNRDSLKINYGYTF. The CDR3 DNA reads as TGTGCCAGTAGTAGTAACCGGGACAGCTTGAAAATAAACTATGGCTACACCTTC.

The J gene is TRBJ1-6, the V gene TRBV18, with TRBD1 matching 8 bases. CDR1 and CDR2 from the germline V gene are KGHSH and LQKENI. V gave up 0 bases and J gave up 10 bases; unmatched junction bases: 8. The length of the CDR3 is 16 residues. The DNA of the CDR3 is TGTGCCAGCTCACCACCGGGTAACAGGGGGGTATCACCCCTCCACTTT. As protein: CASSPPGNRGVSPLHF. Drawing the rest from reference TRBV18 and TRBJ1-6, the complete variable domain is NAGVMQNPRHLVRRRGQEARLRCSPMKGHSHVYWYRQLPEEGLKFMVYLQKENIIDESGMPKERFSAEFPKEGPSILRIQQVVRGDSAAYFCASSPPGNRGVSPLHFGNGTRLTVT.

The rearrangement joins TRBV3-1 (or the pseudogene TRBV3-2) to TRBJ1-1; 7 bases are a match to TRBD1. The junction had 7 bases not matched to a gene; V was cut back by 6 bases and J by 0 bases. The germline V gene encodes CDR1 LGHDT and CDR2 YNNKEL (reference sequence). The CDR3 sequence is 15 residues long. The CDR3 sequence: CASRPGGRMNTEAFF. Here the CDR3 DNA reads TGTGCCAGCAGACCAGGGGGTCGGATGAACACTGAAGCTTTCTTT.